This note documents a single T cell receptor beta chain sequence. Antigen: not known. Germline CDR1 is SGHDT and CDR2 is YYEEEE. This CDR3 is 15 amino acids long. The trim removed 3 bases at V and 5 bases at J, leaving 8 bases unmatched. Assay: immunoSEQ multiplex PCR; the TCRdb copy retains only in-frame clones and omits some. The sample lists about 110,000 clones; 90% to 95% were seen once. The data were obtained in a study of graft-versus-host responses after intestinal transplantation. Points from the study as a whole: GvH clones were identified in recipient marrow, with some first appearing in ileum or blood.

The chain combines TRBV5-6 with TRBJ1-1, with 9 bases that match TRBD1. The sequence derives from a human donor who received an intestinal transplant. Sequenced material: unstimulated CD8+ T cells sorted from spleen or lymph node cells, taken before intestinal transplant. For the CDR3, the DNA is TGTGCCAGCAGCTCACCTCGGACAGGGGAGACTGAAGCTTTCTTT. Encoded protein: CASSSPRTGETEAFF. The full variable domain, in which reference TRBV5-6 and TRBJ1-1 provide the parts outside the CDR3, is DAGVTQSPTHLIKTRGQQVTLRCSPKSGHDTVSWYQQALGQGPQFIFQYYEEEERQRGNFPDRFSGHQFPNYSSELNVNALLLGDSALYLCASSSPRTGETEAFFGQGTRLTVV.